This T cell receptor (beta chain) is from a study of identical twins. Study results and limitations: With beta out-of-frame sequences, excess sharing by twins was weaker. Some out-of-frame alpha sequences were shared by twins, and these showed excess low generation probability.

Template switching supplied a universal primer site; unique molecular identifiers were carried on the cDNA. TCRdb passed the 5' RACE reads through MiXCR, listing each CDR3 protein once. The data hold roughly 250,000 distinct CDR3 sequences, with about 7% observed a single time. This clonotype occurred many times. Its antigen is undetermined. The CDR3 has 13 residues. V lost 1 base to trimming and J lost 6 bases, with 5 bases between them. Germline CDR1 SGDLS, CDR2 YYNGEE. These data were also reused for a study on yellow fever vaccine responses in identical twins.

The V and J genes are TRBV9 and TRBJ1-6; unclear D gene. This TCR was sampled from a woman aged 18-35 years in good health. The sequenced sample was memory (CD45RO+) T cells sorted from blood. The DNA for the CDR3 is TGTGCCAGCAGCGTATCGTCTAATTCACCCCTCCACTTT. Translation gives CASSVSSNSPLHF.